This T cell receptor beta chain was captured by sequencing in a study of blood T cells in healthy people across ages. Across the whole study: In model experiments, template switching was able to capture about one barcoded beta molecule for every two T cells that were present. Regarding the study as a whole: Significant beta diversity loss was already apparent by age approximately 38, declining roughly linearly. Both naive CD4+ cell counts and diversity were greater in long-lived donors than in aged donors.

As concerns this clonotype: Its matching antigen is unknown.

Then a second PCR, running about 6 to 11 cycles, was carried out with a sample-barcoded 5' primer and a J-beta primer mix. TCRdb processed the 5' RACE reads anew with MiXCR; each CDR3 protein has one entry. The profile shows 780,000 or so distinct CDR3 sequences, approximately 60% of them singletons. This CDR3 is 14 amino acids long. Germline-derived CDR1 and CDR2 are ENHRY and SYGVKD. Trimming removed 7 bases from V and 6 bases from J, with 15 bases in between. Sequencing was carried out using blood. This sequence was found in a man aged 40-55 years in good health. This chain connects TRBV10-3 to TRBJ2-2; tentatively, D is TRBD2 (5 bases). CDR3 sequence: CAIMGRESAGELFF. For the CDR3, the DNA is TGTGCCATCATGGGCCGGGAATCTGCCGGGGAGCTGTTTTTT.